This T cell receptor (beta chain) was identified during a study of human T cells and chemical hapten exposure. Time point described: patch test 3, about 24 weeks after DPC sensitization. Treatment in this sample: therapeutic diphenylcyclopropenone sensitization with weekly scalp DPC. The authors' total RNA extraction used unfractionated whole blood. This clonotype was recorded at least ten times. V lost 5 bases to trimming and J lost 7 bases, with 18 bases between them. This CDR3 contains 13 residues. Germline CDR1 GTSNPN, CDR2 SVGIG (reference sequence). TCRdb processed the RACE reads anew with MiXCR; each CDR3 protein has one entry. The table has some 38,000 distinct CDR3 sequences, more than 8% seen once.

The TCR was taken from a man aged 50 to 60 with alopecia areata. Some clones in this sample may be carry-over from other donors' samples. Sequenced material: whole blood, taken in connection with sensitization to the hapten diphenylcyclopropenone (DPC). The chain employs TRBV30 and TRBJ2-7, with a weak D call TRBD2 (6 bases). CDR3 loop: CAWGWREVREQYF. In DNA form, the CDR3 reads TGTGCCTGGGGTTGGCGGGAAGTGCGGGAGCAGTACTTC. Supplemented by reference TRBV30 and TRBJ2-7, the full variable domain reads SQTIHQWPATLVQPVGSPLSLECTVEGTSNPNLYWYRQAAGRGLQLLFYSVGIGQISSEVPQNLSASRPQDRQFILSSKKLLLSDSGFYLCAWGWREVREQYFGPGTRLTVT.